A selection of T cell receptor beta chains follows, all from one sample in a study of T cells expressing NK-cell markers. No DNA is given; TCRdb re-called the 5' RACE reads and lists each CDR3 protein once. This sample's table reports roughly 120,000 distinct CDR3 sequences. The source material was blood T cells: a sorted CD56 or NKG2C T cell subset, CD4+ or CD8+ T cells, or bulk PBMC T cells (not recorded which). All receptors come from a woman between 18 and 70 years old in good health. CDR3s include the opening cysteine and the closing phenylalanine or tryptophan. The order of the fields is V gene, J gene, CDR3 protein.

v_gene: TRBV12-3/TRBV12-4; j_gene: TRBJ2-3; CDR3aa: CASSPYEADTQYF
v_gene: TRBV14; j_gene: TRBJ2-2; CDR3aa: CASSQFSGTNTGELFF
v_gene: TRBV20-1; j_gene: TRBJ2-1; CDR3aa: CSAHDRGEWNEQFF
v_gene: TRBV27; j_gene: TRBJ1-6; CDR3aa: CASSFPSSNSPLHF
v_gene: TRBV29-1; j_gene: TRBJ2-7; CDR3aa: CSVVGQNYEQYF
v_gene: TRBV12-3/TRBV12-4; j_gene: TRBJ1-4; CDR3aa: CASGEGGRDEKLFF
v_gene: TRBV12-3/TRBV12-4; j_gene: TRBJ2-2; CDR3aa: CASTLPNTGELFF
v_gene: TRBV11-2; j_gene: TRBJ2-1; CDR3aa: CASSLVLAGDNNEQFF
v_gene: TRBV5-1; j_gene: TRBJ1-2; CDR3aa: CASTLGTGDGYTF
v_gene: TRBV27; j_gene: TRBJ2-3; CDR3aa: CASSLAGFPDTQYF
v_gene: TRBV7-8; j_gene: TRBJ1-4; CDR3aa: CASSNRQGLNEKLFF
v_gene: TRBV12-3/TRBV12-4; j_gene: TRBJ1-5; CDR3aa: CASSSGTVQHF
v_gene: TRBV7-6; j_gene: TRBJ2-1; CDR3aa: CASSPGGPPVNEQFF
v_gene: TRBV14; j_gene: TRBJ2-3; CDR3aa: CASSPRAVPPFSREQYF
v_gene: TRBV6-2/TRBV6-3; j_gene: TRBJ2-1; CDR3aa: CASSYSGMAHYNEQFF
v_gene: TRBV12-5; j_gene: TRBJ2-2; CDR3aa: CASGLVTGGNTGELFF
v_gene: TRBV7-6; j_gene: TRBJ1-1; CDR3aa: CASRSGENTEAFF
v_gene: TRBV7-8; j_gene: TRBJ2-5; CDR3aa: CASSPPDTLQETQYF
v_gene: TRBV12-3/TRBV12-4; j_gene: TRBJ1-2; CDR3aa: CASSFGRGWGYTF
v_gene: TRBV5-4; j_gene: TRBJ2-3; CDR3aa: CASSLASEDTQYF
v_gene: TRBV20-1; j_gene: TRBJ2-1; CDR3aa: CSAMGVSSYNEQFF
v_gene: TRBV7-6; j_gene: TRBJ1-1; CDR3aa: CASSGDREMNTEAFF
v_gene: TRBV27; j_gene: TRBJ2-1; CDR3aa: CASSLNGGSYNEQFF
v_gene: TRBV30; j_gene: TRBJ1-2; CDR3aa: CAWRPAGVNYGYTF
v_gene: TRBV4-3; j_gene: TRBJ2-3; CDR3aa: CASSQVRGDLTDTQYF
v_gene: TRBV29-1; j_gene: TRBJ1-1; CDR3aa: CSVEKRDATFF
v_gene: TRBV7-3; j_gene: TRBJ2-1; CDR3aa: CASSFQGYEQFF
v_gene: TRBV7-9; j_gene: TRBJ1-2; CDR3aa: CASSLAARANYGYTF